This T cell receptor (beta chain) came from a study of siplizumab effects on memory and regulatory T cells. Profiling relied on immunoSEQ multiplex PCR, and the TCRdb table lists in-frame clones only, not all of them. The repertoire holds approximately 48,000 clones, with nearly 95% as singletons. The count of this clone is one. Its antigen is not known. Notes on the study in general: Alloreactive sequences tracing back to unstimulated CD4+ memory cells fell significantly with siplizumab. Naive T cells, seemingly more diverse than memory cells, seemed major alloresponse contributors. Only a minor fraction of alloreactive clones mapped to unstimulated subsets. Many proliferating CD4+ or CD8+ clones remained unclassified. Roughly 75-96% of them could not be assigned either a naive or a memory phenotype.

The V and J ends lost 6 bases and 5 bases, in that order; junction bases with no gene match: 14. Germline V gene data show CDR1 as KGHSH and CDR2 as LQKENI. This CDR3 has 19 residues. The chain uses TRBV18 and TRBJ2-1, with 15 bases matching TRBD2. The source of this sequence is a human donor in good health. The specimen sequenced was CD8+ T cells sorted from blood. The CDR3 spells CASSLGTSGRNRFNNEQFF. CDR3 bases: TGTGCCAGCTCTCTCGGGACTAGCGGGAGGAATAGGTTCAACAATGAGCAGTTCTTC.